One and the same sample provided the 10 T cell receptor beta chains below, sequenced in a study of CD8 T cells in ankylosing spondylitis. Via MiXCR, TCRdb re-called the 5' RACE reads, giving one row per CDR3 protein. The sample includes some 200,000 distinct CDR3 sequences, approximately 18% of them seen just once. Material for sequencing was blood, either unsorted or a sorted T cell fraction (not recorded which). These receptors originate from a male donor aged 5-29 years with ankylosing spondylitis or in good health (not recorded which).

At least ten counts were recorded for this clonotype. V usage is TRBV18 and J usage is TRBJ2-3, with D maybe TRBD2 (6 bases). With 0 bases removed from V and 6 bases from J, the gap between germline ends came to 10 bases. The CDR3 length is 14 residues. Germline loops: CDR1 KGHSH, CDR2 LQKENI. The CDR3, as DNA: TGTGCCAGCTCACCACCTACTAGCAGGGATACGCAGTATTTT. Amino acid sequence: CASSPPTSRDTQYF.

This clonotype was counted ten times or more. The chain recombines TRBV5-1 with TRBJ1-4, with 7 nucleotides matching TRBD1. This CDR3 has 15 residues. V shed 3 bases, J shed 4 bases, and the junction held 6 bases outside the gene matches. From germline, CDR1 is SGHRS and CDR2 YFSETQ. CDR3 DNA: TGCGCCAGCAGCTCGGGGACAGCGTTTAATGAAAAACTGTTTTTT. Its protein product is CASSSGTAFNEKLFF. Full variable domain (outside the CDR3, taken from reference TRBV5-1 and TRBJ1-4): KAGVTQTPRYLIKTRGQQVTLSCSPISGHRSVSWYQQTPGQGLQFLFEYFSETQRNKGNFPGRFSGRQFSNSRSEMNVSTLELGDSALYLCASSSGTAFNEKLFFGSGTQLSVL.

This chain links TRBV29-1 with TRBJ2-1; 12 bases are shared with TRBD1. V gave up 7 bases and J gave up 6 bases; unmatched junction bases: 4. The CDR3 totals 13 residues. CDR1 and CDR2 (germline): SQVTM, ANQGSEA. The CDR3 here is CSAAGQGANEQFF. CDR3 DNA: TGCAGCGCCGCGGGACAGGGGGCCAATGAGCAGTTCTTC.

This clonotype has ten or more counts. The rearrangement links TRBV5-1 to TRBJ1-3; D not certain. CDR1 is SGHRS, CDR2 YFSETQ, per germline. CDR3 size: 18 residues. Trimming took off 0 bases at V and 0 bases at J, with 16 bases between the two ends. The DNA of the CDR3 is TGCGCCAGCAGCTTGGGTTCGTGGGGAGAGGTCTCTGGAAACACCATATATTTT. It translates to CASSLGSWGEVSGNTIYF.

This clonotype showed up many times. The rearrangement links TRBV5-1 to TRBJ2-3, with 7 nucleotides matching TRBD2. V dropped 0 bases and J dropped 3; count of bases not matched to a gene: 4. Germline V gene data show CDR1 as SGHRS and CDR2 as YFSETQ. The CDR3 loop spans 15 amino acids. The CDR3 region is CASSLGGSRTDTQYF. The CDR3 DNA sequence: TGCGCCAGCAGCTTGGGCGGGAGTCGGACAGATACGCAGTATTTT. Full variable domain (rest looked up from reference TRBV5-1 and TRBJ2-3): KAGVTQTPRYLIKTRGQQVTLSCSPISGHRSVSWYQQTPGQGLQFLFEYFSETQRNKGNFPGRFSGRQFSNSRSEMNVSTLELGDSALYLCASSLGGSRTDTQYFGPGTRLTVL.

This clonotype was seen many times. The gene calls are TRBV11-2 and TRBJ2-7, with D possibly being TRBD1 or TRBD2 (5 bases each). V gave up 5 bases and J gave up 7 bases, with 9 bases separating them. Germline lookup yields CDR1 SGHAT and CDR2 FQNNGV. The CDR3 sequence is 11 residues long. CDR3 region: CASSHGGEQYV. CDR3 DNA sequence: TGTGCCAGCAGCCATGGGGGAGAGCAGTACGTC.

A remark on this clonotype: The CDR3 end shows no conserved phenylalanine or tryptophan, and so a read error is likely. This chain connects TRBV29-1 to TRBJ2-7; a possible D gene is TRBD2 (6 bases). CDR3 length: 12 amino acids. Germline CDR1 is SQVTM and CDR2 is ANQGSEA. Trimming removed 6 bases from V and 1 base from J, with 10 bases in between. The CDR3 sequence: CSVTGTSYEQYY. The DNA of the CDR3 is TGCAGCGTGACCGGGACTTCCTACGAGCAGTACTAC.

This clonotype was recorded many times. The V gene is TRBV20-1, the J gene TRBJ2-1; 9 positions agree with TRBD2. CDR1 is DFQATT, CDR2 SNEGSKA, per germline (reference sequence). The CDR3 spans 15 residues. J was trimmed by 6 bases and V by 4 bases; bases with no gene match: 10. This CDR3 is CSAIGLSGSSNEQFF. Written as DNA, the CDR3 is TGCAGTGCTATAGGACTTAGCGGGAGCAGCAATGAGCAGTTCTTC.

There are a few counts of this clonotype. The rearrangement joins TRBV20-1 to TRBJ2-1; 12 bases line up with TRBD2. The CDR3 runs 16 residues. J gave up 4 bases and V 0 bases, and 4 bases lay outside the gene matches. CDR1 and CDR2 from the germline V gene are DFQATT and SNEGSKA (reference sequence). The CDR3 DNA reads TGCAGTGCTAGAGACCTAGCGGGAGGGCAATACAATGAGCAGTTCTTC. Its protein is CSARDLAGGQYNEQFF.

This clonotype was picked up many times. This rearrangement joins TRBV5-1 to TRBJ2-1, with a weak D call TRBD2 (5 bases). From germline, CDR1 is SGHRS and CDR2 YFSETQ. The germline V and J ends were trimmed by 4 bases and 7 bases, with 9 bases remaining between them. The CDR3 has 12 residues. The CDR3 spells CASSRDLNEQFF. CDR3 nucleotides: TGCGCCAGCAGCCGGGATCTAAATGAGCAGTTCTTC.